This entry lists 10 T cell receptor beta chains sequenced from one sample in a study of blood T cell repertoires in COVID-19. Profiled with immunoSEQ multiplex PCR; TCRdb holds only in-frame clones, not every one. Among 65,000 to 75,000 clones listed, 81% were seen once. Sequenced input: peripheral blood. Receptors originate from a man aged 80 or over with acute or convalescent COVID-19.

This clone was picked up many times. CDR3 nucleotides: TGTGCCAGCAGCTCAGGAGGGACAGGGGCCACCTACGAGCAGTACTTC. Protein sequence: CASSSGGTGATYEQYF. The chain recombines TRBV5-4 with TRBJ2-7; 10 nucleotides match TRBD1. Germline V lookup: CDR1 SGHNT, CDR2 YYREEE (reference sequence). Trimming at V came to 3 bases and at J to 2 bases, leaving 8 bases not matched to a gene. The CDR3 has 16 amino acids.

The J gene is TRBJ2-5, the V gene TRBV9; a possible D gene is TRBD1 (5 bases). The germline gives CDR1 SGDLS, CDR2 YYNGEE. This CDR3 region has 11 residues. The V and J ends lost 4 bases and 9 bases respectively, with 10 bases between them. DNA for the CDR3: TGTGCCAGCAGCTCGGAAGGGGCCCAGTACTTC. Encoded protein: CASSSEGAQYF.

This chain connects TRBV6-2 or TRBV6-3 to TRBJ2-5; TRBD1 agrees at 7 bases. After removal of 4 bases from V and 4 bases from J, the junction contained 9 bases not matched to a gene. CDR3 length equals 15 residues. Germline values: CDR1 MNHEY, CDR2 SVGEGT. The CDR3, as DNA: TGTGCCAGCAGTTTGCAGGGGGTTGGGTCAGAGACCCAGTACTTC. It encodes CASSLQGVGSETQYF.

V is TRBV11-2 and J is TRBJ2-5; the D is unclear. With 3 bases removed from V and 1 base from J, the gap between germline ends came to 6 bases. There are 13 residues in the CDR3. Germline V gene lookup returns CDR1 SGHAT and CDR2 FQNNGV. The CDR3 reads CASSFASQETQYF. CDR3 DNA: TGTGCCAGCAGCTTTGCGAGCCAAGAGACCCAGTACTTC.

The CDR3 DNA is TGTGCCAGCAGTGTAGACAGGGACGGAGGAAACTATGGCTACACCTTC. Its protein product is CASSVDRDGGNYGYTF. The chain uses TRBV6-1 and TRBJ1-2; TRBD1 aligns across 7 bases. Per germline, CDR1 MNHNS and CDR2 SASEGT. V shed 4 bases and J 2 bases; nucleotides not matched to a gene: 10. The CDR3 consists of 16 residues.

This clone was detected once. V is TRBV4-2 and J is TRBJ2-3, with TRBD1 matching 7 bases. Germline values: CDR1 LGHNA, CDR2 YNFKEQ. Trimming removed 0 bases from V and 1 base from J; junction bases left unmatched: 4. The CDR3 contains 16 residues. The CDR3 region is CASSQEDRWGTDTQYF. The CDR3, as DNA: TGTGCCAGCAGCCAAGAGGACAGGTGGGGCACAGATACGCAGTATTTT.

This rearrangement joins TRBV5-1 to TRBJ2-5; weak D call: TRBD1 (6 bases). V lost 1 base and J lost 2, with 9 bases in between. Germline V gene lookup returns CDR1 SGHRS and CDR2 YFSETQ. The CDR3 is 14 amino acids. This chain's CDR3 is CASSLRGTQETQYF. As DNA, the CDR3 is TGCGCCAGCAGCTTGAGGGGGACGCAAGAGACCCAGTACTTC. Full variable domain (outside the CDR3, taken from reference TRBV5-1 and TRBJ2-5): KAGVTQTPRYLIKTRGQQVTLSCSPISGHRSVSWYQQTPGQGLQFLFEYFSETQRNKGNFPGRFSGRQFSNSRSEMNVSTLELGDSALYLCASSLRGTQETQYFGPGTRLLVL.

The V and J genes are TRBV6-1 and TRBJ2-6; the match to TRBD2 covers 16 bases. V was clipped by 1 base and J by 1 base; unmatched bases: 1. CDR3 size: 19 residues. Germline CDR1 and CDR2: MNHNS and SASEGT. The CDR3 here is CASSEVGLAGGSGANVLTF. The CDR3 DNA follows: TGTGCCAGCAGTGAAGTGGGACTAGCGGGGGGGTCTGGGGCCAACGTCCTGACTTTC.

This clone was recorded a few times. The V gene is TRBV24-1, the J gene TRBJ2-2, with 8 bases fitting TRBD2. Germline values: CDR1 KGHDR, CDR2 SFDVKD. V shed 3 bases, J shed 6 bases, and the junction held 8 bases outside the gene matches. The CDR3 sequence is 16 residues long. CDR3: CATSDLSGTRSGELFF. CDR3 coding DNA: TGTGCCACCAGTGATCTTTCTGGGACTAGATCCGGGGAGCTGTTTTTT.

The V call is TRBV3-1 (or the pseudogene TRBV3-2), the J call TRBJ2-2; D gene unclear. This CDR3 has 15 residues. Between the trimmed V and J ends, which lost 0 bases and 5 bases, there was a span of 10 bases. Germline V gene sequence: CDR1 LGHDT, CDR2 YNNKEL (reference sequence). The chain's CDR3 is CASSQDSVATGELFF. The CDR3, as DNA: TGTGCCAGCAGCCAAGATTCAGTAGCTACCGGGGAGCTGTTTTTT.